This T cell receptor beta chain was recovered during a study of post-analysis software for immune sequencing data. V shed 4 bases, J shed 2 bases, and the junction held 12 bases outside the gene matches. Germline V CDR1 and CDR2: SEHNR, FQNEAQ (reference sequence). This CDR3 spans 19 amino acids. In regard to this clonotype: No antigen is known for it.

Unique molecular identifiers featured in each of the TCR beta cDNA libraries. TCRdb called the PCR reads again in MiXCR, with one record for every CDR3 protein. This repertoire shows some 240,000 distinct CDR3 sequences, 36% found once; its top ten account for around 5%. Findings and caveats of the study: Patients had higher frequencies than controls of a few TRBV segments, including TRBV5-6, TRBV5-1 and TRBV20-1.

V is TRBV7-9 and J is TRBJ1-5, with TRBD1 matching 12 bases. Specimen: blood. The clonotype comes from a girl aged 10-17 years with multiple sclerosis. The CDR3 spells CASSWGTGGQTYGNQPQHF. CDR3 DNA sequence: TGTGCCAGCAGCTGGGGGACAGGGGGCCAAACTTACGGCAATCAGCCCCAGCATTTT.